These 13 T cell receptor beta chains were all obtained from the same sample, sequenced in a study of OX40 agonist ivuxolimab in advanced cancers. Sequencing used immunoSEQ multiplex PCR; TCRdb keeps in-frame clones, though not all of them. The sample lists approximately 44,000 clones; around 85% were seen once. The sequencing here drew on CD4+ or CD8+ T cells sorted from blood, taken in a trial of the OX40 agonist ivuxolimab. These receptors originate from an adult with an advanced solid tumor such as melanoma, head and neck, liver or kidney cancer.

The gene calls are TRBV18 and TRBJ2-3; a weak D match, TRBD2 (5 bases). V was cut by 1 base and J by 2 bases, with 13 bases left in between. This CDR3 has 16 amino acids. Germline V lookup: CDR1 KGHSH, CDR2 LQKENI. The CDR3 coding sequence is TGTGCCAGCTCACCACGCGAGGGAACCACCACAGATACGCAGTATTTT. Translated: CASSPREGTTTDTQYF.

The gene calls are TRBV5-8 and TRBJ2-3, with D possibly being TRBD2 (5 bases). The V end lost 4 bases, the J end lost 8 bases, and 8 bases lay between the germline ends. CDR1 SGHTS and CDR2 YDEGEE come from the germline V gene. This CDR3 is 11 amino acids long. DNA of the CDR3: TGTGCCAGCAGCCGCGAGGGTACGCAGTATTTT. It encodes CASSREGTQYF.

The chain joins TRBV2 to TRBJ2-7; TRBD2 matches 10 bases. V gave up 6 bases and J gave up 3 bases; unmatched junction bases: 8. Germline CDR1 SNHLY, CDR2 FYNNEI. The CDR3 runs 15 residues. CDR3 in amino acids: CASRGLAEGFYEQYF. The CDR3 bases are TGTGCCAGCAGAGGACTAGCGGAGGGCTTCTACGAGCAGTACTTC.

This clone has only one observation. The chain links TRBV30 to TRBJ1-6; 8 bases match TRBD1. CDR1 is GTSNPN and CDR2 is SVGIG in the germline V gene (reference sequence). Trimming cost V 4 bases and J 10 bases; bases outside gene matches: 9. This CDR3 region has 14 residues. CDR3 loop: CAWNSDRGSSPLHF. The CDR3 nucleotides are TGTGCCTGGAACTCCGACAGGGGTTCATCACCCCTCCACTTT.

CDR3 in amino acids: CASSDSYFSGNTIYF. CDR3 bases: TGTGCCAGCAGCGACTCATACTTCTCTGGAAACACCATATATTTT. This chain links TRBV7-9 with TRBJ1-3; no clear D gene. Trimming left V 5 bases short and J 0 bases short, with 11 bases between. CDR3 length: 15 amino acids. The germline gives CDR1 SEHNR, CDR2 FQNEAQ (reference sequence).

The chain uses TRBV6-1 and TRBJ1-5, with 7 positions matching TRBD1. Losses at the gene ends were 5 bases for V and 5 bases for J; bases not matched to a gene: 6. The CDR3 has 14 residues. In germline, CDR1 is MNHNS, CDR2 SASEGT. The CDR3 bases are TGTGCCAGCAGTATTAACAGGGGTGATCAGCCCCAGCATTTT. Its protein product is CASSINRGDQPQHF.

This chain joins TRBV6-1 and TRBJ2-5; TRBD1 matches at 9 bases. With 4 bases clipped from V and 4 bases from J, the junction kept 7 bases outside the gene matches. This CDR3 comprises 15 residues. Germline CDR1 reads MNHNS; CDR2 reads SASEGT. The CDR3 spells CASSAGQGSGETQYF. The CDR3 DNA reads TGTGCCAGCAGTGCCGGACAGGGGTCGGGAGAGACCCAGTACTTC.

CDR3 sequence (DNA): TGTGCCAGCCTAGACCCCGGGGAGCTGTTTTTT. Residues: CASLDPGELFF. This chain connects TRBV7-9 to TRBJ2-2; no reliable D call. The ends were cut back, 8 bases at V and 6 bases at J, with 7 bases in the middle. CDR1 and CDR2 (germline): SEHNR, FQNEAQ (reference sequence). The CDR3 length is 11 residues.

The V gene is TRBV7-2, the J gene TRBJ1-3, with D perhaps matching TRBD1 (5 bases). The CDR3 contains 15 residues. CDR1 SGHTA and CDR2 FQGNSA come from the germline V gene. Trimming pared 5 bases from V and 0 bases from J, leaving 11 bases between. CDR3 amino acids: CASSRRGDSGNTIYF. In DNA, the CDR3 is TGTGCCAGCAGCCGTCGGGGGGACTCTGGAAACACCATATATTTT.

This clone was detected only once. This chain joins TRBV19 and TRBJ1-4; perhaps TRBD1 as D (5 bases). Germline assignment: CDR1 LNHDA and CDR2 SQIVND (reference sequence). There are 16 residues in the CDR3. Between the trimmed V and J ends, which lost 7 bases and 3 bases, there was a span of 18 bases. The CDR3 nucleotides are TGTGCCAGTACCGATCCCTTTAGGGGAGCTAATGAAAAACTGTTTTTT. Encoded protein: CASTDPFRGANEKLFF.

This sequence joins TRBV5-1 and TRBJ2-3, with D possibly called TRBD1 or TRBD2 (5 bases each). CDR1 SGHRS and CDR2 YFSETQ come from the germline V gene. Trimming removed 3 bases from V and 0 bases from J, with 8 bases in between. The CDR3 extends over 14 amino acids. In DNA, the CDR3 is TGCGCCAGCAGCTCATGGGACAGCACAGATACGCAGTATTTT. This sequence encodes CASSSWDSTDTQYF.

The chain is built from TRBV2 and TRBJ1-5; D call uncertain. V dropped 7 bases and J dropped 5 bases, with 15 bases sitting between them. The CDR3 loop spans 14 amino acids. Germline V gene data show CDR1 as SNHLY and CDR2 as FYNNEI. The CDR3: CASKGPRKDQPQHF. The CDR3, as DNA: TGTGCCAGCAAGGGCCCTCGGAAGGATCAGCCCCAGCATTTT.

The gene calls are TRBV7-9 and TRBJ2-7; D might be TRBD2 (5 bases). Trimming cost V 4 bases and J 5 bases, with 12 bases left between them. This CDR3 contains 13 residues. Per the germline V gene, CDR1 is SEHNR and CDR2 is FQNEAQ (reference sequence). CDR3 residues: CASSSRAGDEQYF. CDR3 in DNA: TGTGCCAGCAGCTCTAGAGCCGGGGACGAGCAGTACTTC.